This TCR beta chain is from a study of T cells in localized non-small cell lung cancer. Study observations and caveats: An association was observed between higher blood T cell density and longer overall survival. The study sequenced only one region of the tumor. As a result, intratumor heterogeneity could not be excluded and remains possible. Researchers found a median about 53 of the top 100 tumor clones in adjacent lung.

Remarks on this clone: The antigen is not known.

The CDR3 extends over 16 amino acids. With V trimmed by 3 bases and J by 8 bases, 9 bases remained unmatched. Germline CDR1 reads MGHRA; CDR2 reads YSYEKL. Assay: immunoSEQ multiplex PCR; the TCRdb copy retains only in-frame clones and omits some. Here the sample spans fewer than 45,000 clones, about 88% being singletons. The chain is built from TRBV4-1 and TRBJ1-4; 10 nucleotides align to TRBD1. The source is a woman aged 18 to 55 with stage III lung adenocarcinoma. This specimen consisted of peripheral blood, obtained before any cancer treatment. The CDR3 DNA follows: TGCGCCAGCAGCCACACCCCGGGACAGGGGACCGAAAAACTGTTTTTT. It yields the protein CASSHTPGQGTEKLFF.